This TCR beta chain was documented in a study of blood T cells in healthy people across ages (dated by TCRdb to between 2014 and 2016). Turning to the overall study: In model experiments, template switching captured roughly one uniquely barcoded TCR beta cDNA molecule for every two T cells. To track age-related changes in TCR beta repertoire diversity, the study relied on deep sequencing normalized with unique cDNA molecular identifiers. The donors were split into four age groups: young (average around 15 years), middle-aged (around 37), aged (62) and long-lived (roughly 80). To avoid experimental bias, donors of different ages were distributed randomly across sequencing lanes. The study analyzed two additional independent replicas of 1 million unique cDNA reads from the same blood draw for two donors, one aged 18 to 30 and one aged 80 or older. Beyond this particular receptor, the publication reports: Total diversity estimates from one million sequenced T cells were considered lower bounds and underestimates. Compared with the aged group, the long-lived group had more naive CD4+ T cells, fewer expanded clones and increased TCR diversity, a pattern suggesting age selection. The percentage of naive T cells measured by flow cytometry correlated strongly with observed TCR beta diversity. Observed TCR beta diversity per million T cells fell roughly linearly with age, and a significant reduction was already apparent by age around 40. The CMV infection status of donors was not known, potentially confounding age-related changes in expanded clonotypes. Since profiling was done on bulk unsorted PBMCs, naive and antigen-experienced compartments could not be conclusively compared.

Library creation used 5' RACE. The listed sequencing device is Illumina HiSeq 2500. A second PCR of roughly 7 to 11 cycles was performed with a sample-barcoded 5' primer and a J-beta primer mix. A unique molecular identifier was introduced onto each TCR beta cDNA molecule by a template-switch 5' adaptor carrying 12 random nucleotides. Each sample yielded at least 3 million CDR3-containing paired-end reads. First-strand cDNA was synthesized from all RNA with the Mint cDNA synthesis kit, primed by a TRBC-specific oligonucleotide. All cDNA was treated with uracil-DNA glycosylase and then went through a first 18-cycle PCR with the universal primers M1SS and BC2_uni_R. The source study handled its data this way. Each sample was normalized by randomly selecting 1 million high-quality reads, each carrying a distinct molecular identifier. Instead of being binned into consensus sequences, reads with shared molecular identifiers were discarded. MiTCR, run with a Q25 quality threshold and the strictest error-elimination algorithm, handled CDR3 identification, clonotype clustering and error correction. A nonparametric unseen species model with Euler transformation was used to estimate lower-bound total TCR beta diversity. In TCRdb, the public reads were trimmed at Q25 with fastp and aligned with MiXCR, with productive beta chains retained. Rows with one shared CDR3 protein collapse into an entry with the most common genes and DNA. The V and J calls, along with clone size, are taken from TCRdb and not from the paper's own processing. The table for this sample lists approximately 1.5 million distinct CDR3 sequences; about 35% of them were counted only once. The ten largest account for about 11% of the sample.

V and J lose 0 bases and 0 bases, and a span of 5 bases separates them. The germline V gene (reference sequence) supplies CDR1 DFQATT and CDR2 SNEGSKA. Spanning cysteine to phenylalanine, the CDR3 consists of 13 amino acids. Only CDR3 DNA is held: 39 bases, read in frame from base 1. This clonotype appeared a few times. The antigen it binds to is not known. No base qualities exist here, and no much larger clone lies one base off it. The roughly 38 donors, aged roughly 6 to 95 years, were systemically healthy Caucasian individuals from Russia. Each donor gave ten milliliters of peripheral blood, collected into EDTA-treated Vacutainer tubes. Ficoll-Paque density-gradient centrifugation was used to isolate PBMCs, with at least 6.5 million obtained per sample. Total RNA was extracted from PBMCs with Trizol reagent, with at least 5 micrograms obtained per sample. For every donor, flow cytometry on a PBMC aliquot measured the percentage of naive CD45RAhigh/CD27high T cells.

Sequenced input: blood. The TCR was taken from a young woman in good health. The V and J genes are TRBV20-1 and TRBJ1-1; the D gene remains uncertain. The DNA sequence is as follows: TGCAGTGCTAGAGATACCGTGAACACTGAAGCTTTCTTT. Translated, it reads CSARDTVNTEAFF.